The 16 T cell receptor beta chains listed next were all sequenced from one sample in a study of OX40 agonist ivuxolimab in advanced cancers. Data came from immunoSEQ multiplex PCR; TCRdb stores just in-frame clones and leaves some out. In the table there are under 85,000 clones, approximately 87% of which are singletons. This specimen was CD4+ or CD8+ T cells sorted from blood, taken in a trial of the OX40 agonist ivuxolimab. Source of these receptors: an adult with an advanced solid tumor such as melanoma, head and neck, liver or kidney cancer.

This clone came up once. The V gene is TRBV2, the J gene TRBJ2-5; D not resolved. Trimming cost V 2 bases and J 5 bases, with 3 bases left between them. The germline V gene encodes CDR1 SNHLY and CDR2 FYNNEI. The CDR3 is 11 amino acids. In nucleotides, the CDR3 is TGTGCCAGCAGTGAACGGGAGACCCAGTACTTC. This translates into CASSERETQYF. The variable domain in full, completed from reference TRBV2 and TRBJ2-5, reads EPEVTQTPSHQVTQMGQEVILRCVPISNHLYFYWYRQILGQKVEFLVSFYNNEISEKSEIFDDQFSVERPDGSNFTLKIRSTKLEDSAMYFCASSERETQYFGPGTRLLVL.

The chain uses TRBV6-4 and TRBJ2-1; TRBD1 matches at 8 bases. The CDR3 extends over 18 amino acids. From germline, CDR1 is MRHNA and CDR2 SNTAGT. V trimming: 6 bases; J trimming: 4 bases; junction bases outside the gene matches: 17. The CDR3 DNA follows: TGTGCCAGCAGAACCAGGGACAGGCAACTCATCTTTTACAATGAGCAGTTCTTC. Its translation is CASRTRDRQLIFYNEQFF.

The J gene is TRBJ2-3, the V gene TRBV30; 12 bases match TRBD2. This CDR3 is 15 amino acids long. Germline V gene data show CDR1 as GTSNPN and CDR2 as SVGIG (reference sequence). J was trimmed by 5 bases and V by 2 bases; bases with no gene match: 5. This chain's CDR3 is CAWSTSGGWVDTQYF. CDR3 nucleotides: TGTGCCTGGAGTACTAGCGGGGGGTGGGTAGATACGCAGTATTTT.

This clone is a singleton in its sample. This sequence joins TRBV9 and TRBJ2-7; 7 bases match TRBD1. J gave up 6 bases and V 3 bases, and 6 bases lay outside the gene matches. CDR3 length: 13 amino acids. Germline V gene sequence: CDR1 SGDLS, CDR2 YYNGEE. CDR3 amino acids: CASSDRGSGEQYF. The CDR3 nucleotides are TGTGCCAGCAGCGACAGGGGTTCGGGCGAGCAGTACTTC. Full variable domain (missing parts from reference TRBV9 and TRBJ2-7): DSGVTQTPKHLITATGQRVTLRCSPRSGDLSVYWYQQSLDQGLQFLIQYYNGEERAKGNILERFSAQQFPDLHSELNLSSLELGDSALYFCASSDRGSGEQYFGPGTRLTVT.

The chain combines TRBV21-1 with TRBJ2-4. TRBV21-1 is termed a pseudogene. The CDR3 is 13 amino acids. CDR3 sequence (DNA): TGTGCCAGCAGCAAGGTCCGAAAAAACATTCAGTACTTC. It is translated as CASSKVRKNIQYF.

V usage is TRBV7-2 and J usage is TRBJ1-2, with 7 bases matching TRBD1. This CDR3 comprises 16 residues. Trimming cost V 5 bases and J 4 bases; bases outside gene matches: 13. Per germline, CDR1 SGHTA and CDR2 FQGNSA. The CDR3 region has the DNA TGTGCCAGCAGCCCTCGCCCCCGACAGGGCCCCTATGGCTACACCTTC. It codes for CASSPRPRQGPYGYTF. Full variable domain (rest looked up from reference TRBV7-2 and TRBJ1-2): GAGVSQSPSNKVTEKGKDVELRCDPISGHTALYWYRQSLGQGLEFLIYFQGNSAPDKSGLPSDRFSAERTGGSVSTLTIQRTQQEDSAVYLCASSPRPRQGPYGYTFGSGTRLTVV.

V usage is TRBV7-2 and J usage is TRBJ2-5; the match to TRBD2 covers 9 bases. V trimming: 5 bases; J trimming: 4 bases; junction bases outside the gene matches: 5. The CDR3 runs to 14 residues. Germline CDR1 reads SGHTA; CDR2 reads FQGNSA. The CDR3 DNA is TGTGCCAGCAGCCCGGGACTAGCCGGAGAGACCCAGTACTTC. Encoded protein: CASSPGLAGETQYF.

This chain joins TRBV29-1 and TRBJ1-2; unclear D gene. This CDR3 is built from 11 residues. With 7 bases removed from V and 8 bases from J, the gap between germline ends came to 14 bases. The V gene's germline CDR1 is SQVTM and CDR2 ANQGSEA. The CDR3 DNA is TGCAGCGACGACGGGGTAGGAGGCTACACCTTC. Protein product: CSDDGVGGYTF.

This clone was picked up a small number of times. V and J are TRBV5-4 and TRBJ1-6; 7 bases fit TRBD1. Looked up from germline, CDR1 is SGHNT and CDR2 is YYREEE (reference sequence). J lost 7 bases, V lost 0 bases, and 7 bases had no gene match. This CDR3 comprises 16 residues. The CDR3 reads CASSLAKTGRNSPLHF. CDR3 nucleotide sequence: TGTGCCAGCAGCTTGGCCAAGACAGGGCGAAATTCACCCCTCCACTTT.

J is TRBJ2-6 and V is TRBV18; D is undetermined. Germline V lookup: CDR1 KGHSH, CDR2 LQKENI. V dropped 5 bases and J dropped 5 bases, with 22 bases sitting between them. This CDR3 is 18 amino acids long. The CDR3 protein is CASSTTKDLQSRANVLTF. DNA for the CDR3: TGTGCCAGCTCAACGACGAAGGATTTACAAAGTCGGGCCAACGTCCTGACTTTC.

The rearrangement joins TRBV5-1 to TRBJ1-2; D remains unclear. The CDR3 spans 10 residues. Trimming pared 5 bases from V and 7 bases from J, leaving 6 bases between. Germline V gives CDR1 SGHRS, CDR2 YFSETQ. The CDR3 reads CASSGVGYTF. CDR3 in DNA: TGCGCCAGCAGTGGGGTTGGCTACACCTTC.

This rearrangement joins TRBV6-1 to TRBJ2-1; TRBD2 matches at 7 bases. The germline CDR1 and CDR2 sequences are MNHNS and SASEGT. The V gene end was trimmed by 5 bases and the J gene end by 7 bases; junction bases not matched to a gene: 5. This CDR3 is built from 13 residues. The CDR3 DNA reads TGTGCCAGCAGTAAATCAGCGGGGAATGAGCAGTTCTTC. Translated: CASSKSAGNEQFF.

This CDR3 is CASSQGDREKLFF. Written as DNA, the CDR3 is TGTGCCAGCAGTCAGGGGGATAGGGAAAAACTGTTTTTT. The chain has TRBV2 and TRBJ1-4; 7 bases map to TRBD1. CDR1 is SNHLY, CDR2 FYNNEI, per germline. The CDR3 runs to 13 residues. V lost 5 bases, J lost 8 bases, and 5 bases stayed unmatched.

V and J are TRBV5-1 and TRBJ2-3; D not resolved. Trimming took 3 bases from V and 2 from J, leaving 7 bases between them. Germline V CDR1 and CDR2: SGHRS, YFSETQ. This CDR3 spans 13 amino acids. This CDR3 reads CASSSSPTDTQYF. CDR3 nucleotides: TGCGCCAGCAGCTCATCCCCCACAGATACGCAGTATTTT.

This clone was observed a single time. The CDR3 here is CASSLYRQGSTEAFF. CDR3 DNA: TGTGCCAGTAGTCTCTATCGACAGGGGAGCACTGAAGCTTTCTTT. The V and J genes are TRBV19 and TRBJ1-1, with 8 bases aligning to TRBD1. Germline lookup yields CDR1 LNHDA and CDR2 SQIVND (reference sequence). Trimming cost V 5 bases and J 4 bases; bases outside gene matches: 9. CDR3 size: 15 residues.

The CDR3 sequence is CASGDRGKDTEAFF. CDR3 in DNA: TGTGCCAGCGGGGACAGGGGGAAGGACACTGAAGCTTTCTTT. This chain connects TRBV6-6 to TRBJ1-1, with TRBD1 matching over 11 bases. V gave up 8 bases and J gave up 3 bases; unmatched junction bases: 5. The CDR3 runs to 14 residues. The V gene's germline CDR1 is MNHNY and CDR2 SVGAGI (reference sequence).